What follows is one TCR beta chain and its context. Enrollees, roughly 18 to 95 years old, lived in around 23 US areas. Clinical histories supplied by participants themselves formed the basis of cohort assignment. Participants classified as exposed had met a COVID-19 case within 2 weeks before study entry. The data belong to a study of blood T cell repertoires in COVID-19. Germline trimming cut 2 bases from V and 5 bases from J; bases unmatched to any gene: 5. CDR3 length: 16 amino acids. From germline, CDR1 is SGHRS and CDR2 YFSETQ. This table comes from immunoSEQ multiplex PCR, and its TCRdb copy is limited to in-frame clones, with some not included. There are some 180,000 clones in the sample; 80% occur only once, and about 15% lies in the top ten.

The sequenced material came from PBMCs or T cells enriched from blood (not recorded which). This rearrangement joins TRBV5-1 to TRBJ2-3; TRBD2 matches 13 bases. The source is a man aged 55 to 70 who had been exposed to COVID-19. CDR3 amino acids: CASSLRGLAGVDTQYF. The CDR3 DNA reads as TGCGCCAGCAGCTTACGTGGACTAGCGGGAGTAGATACGCAGTATTTT.